Reported below is one T cell receptor (beta chain). Its target is not known. V was shortened by 6 bases and J by 10 bases, with 16 bases between the two germline ends. Looked up from germline, CDR1 is MNHNS and CDR2 is SASEGT. This CDR3 is 14 amino acids long. TCRdb fed the 5' RACE reads into MiXCR, producing one record per CDR3 protein. The sample records about 530,000 distinct CDR3 sequences, 20% to 25% being singletons. These data are taken from a study of identical twins. Regarding the study as a whole: Insertions were reduced in abundant cord blood beta clonotypes but not in memory repertoires.

The data also belong to a second study, concerning yellow fever vaccine responses in identical twins.

This TCR was recovered from a woman aged 18-29 years in good health. The chain joins TRBV6-1 to TRBJ1-6; D is ambiguous. Sequenced: CD4+ T cells sorted from blood. CDR3 bases: TGTGCCAGCAGCCATACGGAAAGGAACTCACCCCTCCACTTT. Protein: CASSHTERNSPLHF.